The entry below describes one T cell receptor beta chain. Since all of the isolated RNA was reverse transcribed, expressed TCRB transcripts were what got sequenced. Clones were sequenced by immunoSEQ multiplex PCR, and TCRdb holds only the in-frame ones, with some missing. The repertoire holds hundreds of thousands of clones, with around 30% as singletons. This sample was taken from a study of beta chain features in type 1 diabetes. From germline, CDR1 is SGHTA and CDR2 FQGNSA. The CDR3 spans 14 residues. Deletions cut 1 base from V and 0 bases from J, with 7 bases between. This chain uses TRBV7-2 with TRBJ2-7; D may be TRBD1 (5 bases). The sequence came from a man in his late teens or twenties in good health. The sequencing input was naive CD4+ T cells from blood. CDR3 nucleotides: TGTGCCAGCAGCTTAGTGACAGCCTCCTACGAGCAGTACTTC. Translating gives CASSLVTASYEQYF.